This T cell receptor beta chain was captured in a study of shared clonotypes between healthy human individuals (dated by TCRdb to the early 2020s). About the investigation overall: Three men and two women, aged 18 to 49 years, made up the cohort. Per donor, three plates each were used for CD4 naive and CD4 memory, two for CD8 naive, and one for CD8 memory. Blood TCR repertoires of a handful of healthy adults were deeply sequenced to estimate repertoire size and the extent of clonotype sharing between individuals. To increase sequencing depth and limit assay-specific biases, TCR repertoire library preparation and sequencing were carried out by different laboratories using diverse techniques. Each donor's leukapheresis produced roughly between roughly 0.94 and 9.5 billion PBMCs.

Using the deep immunoSEQ assay, TCR CDR3 regions were amplified from genomic DNA by multiplex PCR. Extracted genomic DNA from each cell subset was distributed evenly across all wells of several immunoSEQ 96-well plates, and each plate was treated as a replicate. Each replicate PCR for sorted subsets received roughly 0.2 ug genomic DNA, equal to about 30,000 T cell genomes. Purified libraries were measured with a Qubit 3.0 fluorometer, size-checked on a Bioanalyzer 2100, and measured again with the KAPA Library Quantification kit. Every immunoSEQ 96-well plate was sequenced on a separate single-read 150-cycle Illumina NextSeq 550 flow cell. The paper's processing steps were these. Because the immunoSEQ output held only junctional sequences and lacked quality scores, the filtering could not match the filtering applied to full-length reads. To assign V/J genes and CDR3, sequences were annotated using PyIR, a Python wrapper for IgBLAST v1.9, with IMGT germline references. Reads were filtered out if the reads had weak V/J assignments (E-value above 1e-6), no CDR3, stop codons, out-of-frame junctions, or ambiguous translated residues. V3J clonotypes were defined by identical inferred V gene, J gene, and CDR3 amino acid sequence. Percentage overlap between repertoires was calculated by dividing the number of shared unique clonotypes by the size of the smaller repertoire. Repertoire richness was assessed with RTK rarefaction, the Chao1 estimator, and Recon v2.1 estimates of unobserved clonotypes. For all TCRbeta clonotypes obtained by the gDNA method from a few donors, generation probabilities were computed with OLGA. In its TCRdb copy, this immuneACCESS table keeps in-frame sequences only and misses some clones. Where compared with another copy, unresolved V genes explain less than half of these, and the others have no known cause. V, J and clone size reflect that table, while D and trimming were determined from the DNA. The sample table holds 2 million to 2.5 million clones, of which 85% to 95% were seen once. The top ten constitute around 0.38% of the sample.

The donors were healthy, HIV-negative adults with no recently reported acute infections or vaccinations. Every donor was a Caucasian adult residing in Nashville, Tennessee, USA. CD4+ T cells were enriched by magnetic negative selection, after which naive cells were positively selected on CD45RA and the negative fraction was taken as the memory subset. Blood was obtained by leukapheresis, after which PBMCs were separated by Ficoll-Histopaque density gradient centrifugation and cryopreserved in liquid nitrogen vapor phase. Purity and quantity of every magnetically sorted T cell population were checked by analytical flow cytometry. Genomic DNA was isolated from every sorted fraction and measured by UV absorbance on a Nanodrop 2000c. With regard to this clone: What antigen it recognizes has not been identified. No much larger clone exists at a distance of one base, and base qualities are not known.

Results and caveats for the whole study, not just this receptor: Compared with non-shared clonotypes, clonotypes shared by all four sorted-subset donors had higher generation probabilities. Sampling was restricted to blood, and TCR repertoires in tissue are likely to differ from TCR repertoires in blood. About 4.5% of naive CD4, 3.5% of naive CD8, approximately 2.2% of memory CD4, and about 0.4% of memory CD8 clonotypes were shared across a few donors. Naive subsets generally had larger estimated clonotype richness than memory subsets did. Because the study included only a small number of donors, the genetic and exposure-history diversity represented was limited. Pairwise subsampling indicated that sequencing depth was expected to affect the degree of clonotype sharing among donors. Even with the large sequencing depth, rarefaction of the sorted-subset datasets indicated that sequencing was incomplete.

Sequences SGDLS (CDR1) and YYNGEE (CDR2) are obtained from the germline V gene. From V the trimming removes 2 bases and from J it removes 6 bases, while the gene matches leave 8 bases of the junction unaccounted for. The CDR3, from cysteine to phenylalanine, totals 16 residues. Only the CDR3 part of the read is kept: 48 bases, read in frame from the first base. Sequences were obtained from naive CD4+ T cells from PBMCs. Read against the paper, the sample's cell subset or site label means: CD45RA+ positively selected. Recombination linked TRBV9 to TRBJ2-2; 9 bases in the junction line up with TRBD1. The TCR originated in a young man in good health. Some clones in this sample may be carry-over from other donors' samples. The DNA sequence is given as TGTGCCAGCAGCGTCCCCGGGACAGGGAAACCCGGGGAGCTGTTTTTT. Its amino acids are CASSVPGTGKPGELFF.